This paragraph covers one T cell receptor beta chain sequence. This CDR3 has 12 residues. Germline V gene data show CDR1 as MNHEY and CDR2 as SMNVEV (reference sequence). J gave up 6 bases and V 4 bases, and 2 bases lay outside the gene matches. The record originates from a study of cytomegalovirus exposure and HLA in healthy donors. The PCR employed 60 Vbeta primers together with 13 Jbeta primers. The table came from immunoSEQ multiplex PCR; TCRdb's copy has only in-frame clones and leaves some out. This table has 200,000 to 250,000 clones, roughly 89% appearing once. Sequencing was performed on PBMCs. The chain carries TRBV27 and TRBJ2-7, with 8 bases identical to TRBD2. The origin of this receptor is a woman aged 18-35 years in good health and CMV-seronegative. The CDR3 coding sequence is TGTGCCAGCAGTTCCCGGGGGGGCGAGCAGTACTTC. Residues: CASSSRGGEQYF.